The 9 T cell receptor beta chains below come from one sample, sequenced in a study of T-cell memory formation after mild COVID-19. One entry per CDR3 protein results from TCRdb running MiXCR on the 5' RACE reads. This table holds roughly 580,000 distinct CDR3 sequences, over 15% found once. Specimen: PBMCs or a T cell subset sorted from them (not recorded which). All receptors derive from an adult woman who had mild COVID-19 (a few samples of this study predate the infection). Cell type and time point are not known.

This clonotype has ten or more counts. The chain uses TRBV20-1 and TRBJ2-7; D perhaps matches TRBD1 (6 bases). Trimming stripped 6 bases from V and 1 base from J, with 19 bases between. The CDR3 has 15 amino acids. CDR1 is DFQATT, CDR2 SNEGSKA, per germline (reference sequence). The CDR3 DNA is TGCAGTGCATCTCCGGGACACGGGACGTCCTACGAGCAGTACTTC. Translation gives CSASPGHGTSYEQYF.

This clonotype was counted many times. The rearrangement uses TRBV12-3 or TRBV12-4 and TRBJ1-6; no clear D gene. Trimming removed 3 bases from V and 9 bases from J, with 15 bases in between. The CDR3 totals 15 residues. CDR3 nucleotides: TGTGCCAGCAGTTTGGCAGGCGGCCAAATTTCACCCCTCCACTTT. It encodes CASSLAGGQISPLHF.

The rearrangement joins TRBV20-1 to TRBJ2-4, with TRBD2 matching over 9 bases. The germline CDR1 and CDR2 sequences are DFQATT and SNEGSKA (reference sequence). The CDR3 extends over 16 amino acids. Unmatched junction bases numbered 8, after V lost 0 bases and J lost 5 bases. DNA of the CDR3: TGCAGTGCTAGAGATGGGGCTAGCGGGAACGAAAACATTCAGTACTTC. This sequence encodes CSARDGASGNENIQYF.

The CDR3 sequence: CASSKRTGGDEQYF. The DNA of the CDR3 is TGTGCCAGCAGCAAGAGGACAGGAGGCGACGAGCAGTACTTC. V gene TRBV21-1 combines with J gene TRBJ2-7; the DNA was not used to check the table's D call, TRBD1. TRBV21-1 is marked as a pseudogene. The CDR3 sequence is 14 residues long.

This chain links TRBV7-3 with TRBJ1-6, with 10 bases fitting TRBD1. From germline, CDR1 is SGHTA and CDR2 FQGTGA. V lost 4 bases to trimming and J lost 6 bases; unmatched junction nucleotides: 0. The CDR3 runs 14 residues. CDR3 loop: CASSWTGGNSPLHF. Written as DNA, the CDR3 is TGTGCCAGCAGCTGGACAGGGGGTAATTCACCCCTCCACTTT. Supplemented by reference TRBV7-3 and TRBJ1-6, the full variable domain reads GAGVSQTPSNKVTEKGKYVELRCDPISGHTALYWYRQSLGQGPEFLIYFQGTGAADDSGLPNDRFFAVRPEGSVSTLKIQRTERGDSAVYLCASSWTGGNSPLHFGNGTRLTVT.

The CDR3 DNA reads TGTGCCAGCAGCTTGGGGACAGCGCCAAATTCACCCCTCCACTTT. Translated: CASSLGTAPNSPLHF. V is TRBV7-9 and J is TRBJ1-6, with TRBD1 identical over 7 bases. From germline, CDR1 is SEHNR and CDR2 FQNEAQ (reference sequence). With 3 bases clipped from V and 7 bases from J, the junction kept 6 bases outside the gene matches. This CDR3 is built from 15 residues.

The rearrangement uses TRBV28 and TRBJ1-1; D is possibly TRBD1 (6 bases). In germline, CDR1 is MDHEN, CDR2 SYDVKM. The CDR3 is made up of 15 amino acids. Trimming stripped 6 bases from V and 2 bases from J, with 16 bases between. The CDR3 bases are TGTGCCAGCAGGGGAAACGACAGGCCAAACACTGAAGCTTTCTTT. It encodes CASRGNDRPNTEAFF.

This clonotype was seen a few times. V gene TRBV24-1 combines with J gene TRBJ2-5, with D possibly TRBD1 on 6 matching bases. This CDR3 region has 14 residues. Germline V gives CDR1 KGHDR, CDR2 SFDVKD. The germline V and J ends were trimmed by 4 bases and 4 bases, with 12 bases remaining between them. The CDR3 is CATSEPTGSETQYF. Written as DNA, the CDR3 is TGTGCCACCAGTGAACCAACAGGGTCAGAGACCCAGTACTTC.

This clonotype turned up a few times. V and J are TRBV6-5 and TRBJ2-1, with D perhaps given as TRBD1 or TRBD2 (5 bases each). V lost 7 bases and J lost 4, with 11 bases in between. CDR1 is MNHEY, CDR2 SVGAGI, per germline. This CDR3 comprises 13 residues. The CDR3 spells CASKRDQYNEQFF. The CDR3 region has the DNA TGTGCCAGCAAACGGGACCAGTACAATGAGCAGTTCTTC.